This passage covers 21 T cell receptor beta chains from one sample sequenced in a study of T cell responses to AZD1222 COVID-19 vaccine. The repertoire was sequenced with immunoSEQ multiplex PCR; TCRdb's copy has only in-frame clones and lacks some. The data hold roughly 150,000 clones, with about nine tenths observed a single time. The sequenced sample was peripheral blood, obtained on day 0 of AZD1222 vaccination. All receptors derive from an adult in good health.

The chain has TRBV7-3 and TRBJ1-1; TRBD1 matches 7 bases. The V segment lost 2 bases and the J segment 7 bases; nucleotides outside the gene matches: 4. Germline V gene sequence: CDR1 SGHTA, CDR2 FQGTGA. The CDR3 length is 13 residues. The CDR3 nucleotides read TGTGCCAGCAGCTTATTTAGGGGGCGTGAAGCTTTCTTT. Translation: CASSLFRGREAFF.

The genes are TRBV2 and TRBJ2-3; 7 bases match TRBD2. Germline V gives CDR1 SNHLY, CDR2 FYNNEI. The CDR3 consists of 17 residues. Germline trimming cut 6 bases from V and 0 bases from J; bases unmatched to any gene: 12. CDR3 nucleotides: TGTGCCAGCAGATCGGGCCAGACTAGCCGGAGCACAGATACGCAGTATTTT. This gives the protein CASRSGQTSRSTDTQYF.

The V gene is TRBV7-3, the J gene TRBJ1-1, with 7 bases identical to TRBD1. V lost 4 bases and J lost 4; bases outside the gene matches: 3. The CDR3 spans 13 residues. Looked up from germline, CDR1 is SGHTA and CDR2 is FQGTGA. This chain's CDR3 is CASSSQGGTEAFF. The CDR3 DNA reads as TGTGCCAGCAGCTCCCAGGGGGGCACTGAAGCTTTCTTT.

This sequence joins TRBV6-4 and TRBJ2-7; 10 nucleotides align to TRBD2. This CDR3 has 13 amino acids. Germline V lookup: CDR1 MRHNA, CDR2 SNTAGT. The J segment lost 3 bases and the V segment lost 11 bases, leaving 7 bases of the junction unmatched. DNA of the CDR3: TGTGCCCGTGGACTAGCGGAAGTCTACGAGCAGTACTTC. It translates to CARGLAEVYEQYF.

The rearrangement uses TRBV19 and TRBJ2-3; 8 bases line up with TRBD2. J lost 6 bases, V lost 10 bases, and 6 bases had no gene match. Germline V gives CDR1 LNHDA, CDR2 SQIVND (reference sequence). This CDR3 region has 12 residues. DNA for the CDR3: TGTGCCACGACTAGCGCCCCTGATACGCAGTATTTT. This sequence encodes CATTSAPDTQYF.

The gene calls are TRBV5-1 and TRBJ1-1, with a weak D call TRBD1 (6 bases). CDR3 length equals 16 residues. Between the trimmed V and J ends, which lost 1 base and 1 base, there was a span of 14 bases. Looked up from germline, CDR1 is SGHRS and CDR2 is YFSETQ. CDR3 region: CASSLRSGQRNTEAFF. The CDR3, as DNA: TGCGCCAGCAGCTTGCGGTCCGGACAGAGGAACACTGAAGCTTTCTTT.

The chain couples TRBV18 to TRBJ2-7, with 8 positions matching TRBD1. This CDR3 comprises 17 residues. With 2 bases clipped from V and 6 bases from J, the junction kept 15 bases outside the gene matches. The V gene's germline CDR1 is KGHSH and CDR2 LQKENI. The CDR3 region is CASSPMGGQGRRSEQYF. The CDR3 region has the DNA TGTGCCAGCTCACCAATGGGCGGACAGGGAAGGAGATCCGAGCAGTACTTC.

This chain connects TRBV25-1 to TRBJ1-4; 10 bases map to TRBD1. Germline trimming cut 2 bases from V and 2 bases from J; bases unmatched to any gene: 5. This CDR3 region has 17 residues. CDR1 is MGHDK, CDR2 SYGVNS, per germline. CDR3 DNA: TGTGCCAGCAGTGAAACGACAGGGGGCGCGACTAATGAAAAACTGTTTTTT. Translation: CASSETTGGATNEKLFF.

The gene calls are TRBV10-3 and TRBJ2-7; D not resolved. Between the trimmed V and J ends, which lost 4 bases and 4 bases, there was a span of 5 bases. The CDR3 covers 11 residues. Germline loops: CDR1 ENHRY, CDR2 SYGVKD. The CDR3 sequence is CAISAEYEQYF. In nucleotides, the CDR3 is TGTGCCATCAGTGCGGAATACGAGCAGTACTTC.

The rearrangement links TRBV6-5 to TRBJ1-2; tentatively, D is TRBD1 (5 bases). The CDR3 totals 13 residues. Trimming shortened V by 3 bases and J by 5 bases, and 10 bases separated the two germline ends. Per germline, CDR1 MNHEY and CDR2 SVGAGI. The CDR3 sequence: CASSYLGQYGYTF. The CDR3, as DNA: TGTGCCAGCAGTTATCTGGGGCAGTATGGCTACACCTTC.

The J gene is TRBJ2-1, the V gene TRBV18, with 10 bases lining up with TRBD2. Germline CDR1 and CDR2: KGHSH and LQKENI. Trimming removed 3 bases from V and 2 bases from J; junction bases left unmatched: 7. The CDR3 covers 17 residues. CDR3 DNA sequence: TGTGCCAGCTCACCGGTAGCGGGAGGTGCGACCTACAATGAGCAGTTCTTC. As protein: CASSPVAGGATYNEQFF.

V usage is TRBV13 and J usage is TRBJ1-1; D is possibly TRBD1 (5 bases). Germline CDR1 PRHDT, CDR2 FYEKMQ (reference sequence). This CDR3 has 14 amino acids. V was shortened by 3 bases and J by 4 bases, with 12 bases between the two germline ends. The CDR3 DNA reads TGTGCCAGCAGCTTGGGACGGAAGGGCACTGAAGCTTTCTTT. This gives the protein CASSLGRKGTEAFF.

The chain recombines TRBV28 with TRBJ1-3; 8 bases agree with TRBD1. Unmatched junction bases numbered 15, after V lost 5 bases and J lost 6 bases. Germline lookup yields CDR1 MDHEN and CDR2 SYDVKM. The CDR3 has 17 residues. The CDR3 sequence is CASSDWSGQDLVNTIYF. The CDR3 DNA reads as TGTGCCAGCAGTGATTGGTCGGGACAGGACTTAGTAAACACCATATATTTT.

V usage is TRBV29-1 and J usage is TRBJ2-2, with TRBD2 matching 8 bases. V dropped 2 bases and J dropped 6; count of bases not matched to a gene: 11. Germline V gene lookup returns CDR1 SQVTM and CDR2 ANQGSEA. The CDR3 has 16 amino acids. Here the CDR3 reads CSVEFGSGGRSGELFF. In nucleotides, the CDR3 is TGCAGCGTTGAATTTGGCAGCGGGGGACGGTCCGGGGAGCTGTTTTTT.

The chain combines TRBV2 with TRBJ2-7; D not resolved. The germline V gene encodes CDR1 SNHLY and CDR2 FYNNEI. The CDR3 totals 18 residues. V was pared by 3 bases and J by 2 bases, with 23 bases between. This chain's CDR3 is CASSEGSAWPKFTYEQYF. In DNA, the CDR3 is TGTGCCAGCAGTGAGGGATCAGCTTGGCCCAAATTTACCTACGAGCAGTACTTC.

To note about this clone: The sample has other DNA sequences that encode this CDR3 too. The V gene is TRBV6-5, the J gene TRBJ1-2, with 7 bases lining up with TRBD1. The junction had 2 bases not matched to a gene; V was cut back by 8 bases and J by 2 bases. This CDR3 has 12 amino acids. In germline, CDR1 is MNHEY, CDR2 SVGAGI. The CDR3 loop is CASAGGNYGYTF. In DNA form, the CDR3 reads TGTGCCAGCGCAGGGGGGAACTATGGCTACACCTTC.

The CDR3 sequence is CASSTDGISNQPQHF. In DNA, the CDR3 is TGTGCCAGTAGTACAGACGGTATTAGCAATCAGCCCCAGCATTTT. V is TRBV19 and J is TRBJ1-5; no reliable D call. The CDR3 sequence is 15 residues long. The germline V and J ends were trimmed by 4 bases and 0 bases, with 10 bases remaining between them. Germline lookup yields CDR1 LNHDA and CDR2 SQIVND (reference sequence).

V usage is TRBV4-3 and J usage is TRBJ1-2; D gene unclear. Trimming left V 3 bases short and J 0 bases short, with 17 bases between. The CDR3 totals 17 residues. Germline V gene sequence: CDR1 LGHNA, CDR2 YSLEER. The CDR3 region is CASSQTQLRSSNYGYTF. In DNA, the CDR3 is TGCGCCAGCAGCCAGACACAGTTGAGGAGTTCTAACTATGGCTACACCTTC.

The rearrangement uses TRBV9 and TRBJ2-1, with D tentatively TRBD2 (6 bases). CDR3 length equals 15 residues. CDR1 is SGDLS and CDR2 is YYNGEE in the germline V gene. V shed 0 bases and J shed 2 bases, with 9 bases lying between them. The CDR3 region is CASSVVASAYNEQFF. CDR3 DNA sequence: TGTGCCAGCAGCGTAGTGGCTAGCGCCTACAATGAGCAGTTCTTC.

V gene TRBV2 combines with J gene TRBJ1-2, with a possible D match to TRBD1 (6 bases). Trimming cost V 5 bases and J 2 bases, with 12 bases left between them. Germline assignment: CDR1 SNHLY and CDR2 FYNNEI. The CDR3 loop spans 14 amino acids. The CDR3 bases are TGTGCCAGCAGTACAGGGAGGATCAACTATGGCTACACCTTC. It yields the protein CASSTGRINYGYTF. Full variable domain (rest looked up from reference TRBV2 and TRBJ1-2): EPEVTQTPSHQVTQMGQEVILRCVPISNHLYFYWYRQILGQKVEFLVSFYNNEISEKSEIFDDQFSVERPDGSNFTLKIRSTKLEDSAMYFCASSTGRINYGYTFGSGTRLTVV.

V is TRBV5-6 and J is TRBJ2-1, with 12 bases that match TRBD2. With V trimmed by 1 base and J by 3 bases, 5 bases remained unmatched. The CDR3 sequence is 17 residues long. Germline CDR1 SGHDT, CDR2 YYEEEE. CDR3 in DNA: TGTGCCAGCAGCTTGCCACTAGCGGGGGGTTTCTACAATGAGCAGTTCTTC. Amino acids: CASSLPLAGGFYNEQFF.